This note documents a single T cell receptor beta chain sequence. Its specificity is unknown. Germline values: CDR1 GTSNPN, CDR2 SVGIG (reference sequence). V lost 1 base and J lost 3; bases outside the gene matches: 0. The CDR3 is made up of 12 amino acids. The data were obtained in a study of cytomegalovirus exposure and HLA in healthy donors. Study-level results: Data from an earlier analysis indicated that most TCR beta V segments were productive either about 87% or about 30% of the time.

The PCR was carried out with 60 Vbeta primers and 13 Jbeta primers. TCRdb keeps only in-frame clones here, not all; method: immunoSEQ multiplex PCR. The profile covers some 90,000 clones, with roughly 78% appearing a single time and about 4.4% taken by the ten largest. The chain links TRBV30 to TRBJ2-7; 7 nucleotides line up with TRBD1. This sequence originates from a male donor in good health and CMV-seropositive. Sequencing used PBMCs. The CDR3 DNA reads as TGTGCCTGGAGTGACAGGGGCTACGAGCAGTACTTC. Its translation: CAWSDRGYEQYF. Together with reference TRBV30 and TRBJ2-7, the CDR3 gives the full variable domain: SQTIHQWPATLVQPVGSPLSLECTVEGTSNPNLYWYRQAAGRGLQLLFYSVGIGQISSEVPQNLSASRPQDRQFILSSKKLLLSDSGFYLCAWSDRGYEQYFGPGTRLTVT.